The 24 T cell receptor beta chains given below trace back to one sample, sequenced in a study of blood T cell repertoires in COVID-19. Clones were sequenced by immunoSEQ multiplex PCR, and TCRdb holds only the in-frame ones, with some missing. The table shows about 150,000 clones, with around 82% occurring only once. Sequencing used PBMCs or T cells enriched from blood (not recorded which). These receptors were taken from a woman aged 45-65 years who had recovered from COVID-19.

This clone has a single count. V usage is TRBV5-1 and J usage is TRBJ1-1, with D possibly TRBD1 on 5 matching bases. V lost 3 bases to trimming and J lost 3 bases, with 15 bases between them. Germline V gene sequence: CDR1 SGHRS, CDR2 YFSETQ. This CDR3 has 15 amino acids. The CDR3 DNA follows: TGCGCCAGCAGCTCGGGGGGGACTATGGACACTGAAGCTTTCTTT. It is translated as CASSSGGTMDTEAFF.

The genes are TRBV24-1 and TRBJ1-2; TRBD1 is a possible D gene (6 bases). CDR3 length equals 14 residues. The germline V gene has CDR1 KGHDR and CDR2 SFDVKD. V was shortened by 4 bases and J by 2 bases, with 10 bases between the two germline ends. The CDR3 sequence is CATSEATGNYGYTF. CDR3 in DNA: TGTGCCACCAGTGAGGCTACAGGGAACTATGGCTACACCTTC.

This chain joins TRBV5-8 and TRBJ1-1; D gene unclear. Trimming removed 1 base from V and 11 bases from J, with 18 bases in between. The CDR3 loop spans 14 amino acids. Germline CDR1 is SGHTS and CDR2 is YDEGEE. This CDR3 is CASSLSSGDGGAFF. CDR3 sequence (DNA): TGTGCCAGCAGCTTGTCGTCAGGTGACGGTGGTGCTTTCTTT.

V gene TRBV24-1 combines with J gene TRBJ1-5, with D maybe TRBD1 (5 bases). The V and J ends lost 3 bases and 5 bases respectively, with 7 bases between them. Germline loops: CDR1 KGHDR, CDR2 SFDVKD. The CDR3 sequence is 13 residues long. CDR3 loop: CATSDDSYQPQHF. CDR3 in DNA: TGTGCCACCAGTGATGACAGTTATCAGCCCCAGCATTTT.

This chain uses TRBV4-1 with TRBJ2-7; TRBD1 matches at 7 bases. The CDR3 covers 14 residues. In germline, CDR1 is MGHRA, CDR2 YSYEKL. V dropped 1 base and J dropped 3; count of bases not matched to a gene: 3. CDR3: CASSQGTGVYEQYF. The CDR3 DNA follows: TGCGCCAGCAGCCAAGGGACAGGCGTCTACGAGCAGTACTTC.

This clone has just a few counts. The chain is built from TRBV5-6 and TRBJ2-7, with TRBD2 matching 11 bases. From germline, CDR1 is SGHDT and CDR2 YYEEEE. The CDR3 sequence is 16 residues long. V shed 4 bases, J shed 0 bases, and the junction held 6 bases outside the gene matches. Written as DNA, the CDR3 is TGTGCCAGCAGCAGAACTAGCGGGGGACACTCCTACGAGCAGTACTTC. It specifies CASSRTSGGHSYEQYF.

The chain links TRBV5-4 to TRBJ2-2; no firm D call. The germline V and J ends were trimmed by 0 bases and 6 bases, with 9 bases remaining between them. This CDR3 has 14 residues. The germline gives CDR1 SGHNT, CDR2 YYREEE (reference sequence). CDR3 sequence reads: CASSLGGAPGELFF. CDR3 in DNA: TGTGCCAGCAGCTTGGGAGGTGCCCCCGGGGAGCTGTTTTTT.

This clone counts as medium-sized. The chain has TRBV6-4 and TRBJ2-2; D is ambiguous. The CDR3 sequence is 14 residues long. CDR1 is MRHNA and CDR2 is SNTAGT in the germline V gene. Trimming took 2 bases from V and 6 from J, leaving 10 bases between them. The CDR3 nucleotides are TGTGCCAGCAGTGACGCCCCCGGGTCCGGGGAGCTGTTTTTT. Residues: CASSDAPGSGELFF.

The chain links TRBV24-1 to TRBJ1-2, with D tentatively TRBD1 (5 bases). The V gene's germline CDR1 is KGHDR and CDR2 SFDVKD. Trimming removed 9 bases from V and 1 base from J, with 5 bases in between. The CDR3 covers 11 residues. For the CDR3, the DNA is TGTGCCACCCAGGGTAACTATGGCTACACCTTC. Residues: CATQGNYGYTF.

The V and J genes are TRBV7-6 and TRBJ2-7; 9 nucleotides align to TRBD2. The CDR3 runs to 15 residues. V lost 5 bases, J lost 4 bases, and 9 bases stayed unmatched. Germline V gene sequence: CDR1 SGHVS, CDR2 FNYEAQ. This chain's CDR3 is CASSPTAGGPYEQYF. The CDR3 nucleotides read TGTGCCAGCAGCCCTACGGCGGGGGGGCCGTACGAGCAGTACTTC. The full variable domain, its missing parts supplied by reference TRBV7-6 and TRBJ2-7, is GAGVSQSPRYKVTKRGQDVALRCDPISGHVSLYWYRQALGQGPEFLTYFNYEAQQDKSGLPNDRFSAERPEGSISTLTIQRTEQRDSAMYRCASSPTAGGPYEQYFGPGTRLTVT.

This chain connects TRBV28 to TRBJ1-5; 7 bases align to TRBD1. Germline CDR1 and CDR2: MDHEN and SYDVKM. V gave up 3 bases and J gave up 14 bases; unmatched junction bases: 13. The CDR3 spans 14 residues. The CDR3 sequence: CASSLERGPEGEHF. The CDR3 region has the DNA TGTGCCAGCAGTTTGGAGAGGGGGCCGGAAGGGGAGCATTTT.

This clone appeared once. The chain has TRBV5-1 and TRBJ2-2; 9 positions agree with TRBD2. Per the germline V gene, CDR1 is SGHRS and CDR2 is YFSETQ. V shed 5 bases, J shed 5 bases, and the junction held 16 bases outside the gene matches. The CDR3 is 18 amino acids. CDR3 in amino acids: CASSSIPSGAGETGELFF. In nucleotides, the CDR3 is TGCGCCAGCAGTTCCATCCCTAGCGGGGCCGGGGAAACCGGGGAGCTGTTTTTT.

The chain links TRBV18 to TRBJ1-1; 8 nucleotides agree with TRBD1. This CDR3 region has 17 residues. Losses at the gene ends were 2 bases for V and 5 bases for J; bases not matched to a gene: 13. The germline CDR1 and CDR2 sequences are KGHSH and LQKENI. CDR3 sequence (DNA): TGTGCCAGCTCACCAAGAAGAGGACAGGGTGGAGCAACTGAAGCTTTCTTT. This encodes CASSPRRGQGGATEAFF. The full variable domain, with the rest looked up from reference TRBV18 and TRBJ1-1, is NAGVMQNPRHLVRRRGQEARLRCSPMKGHSHVYWYRQLPEEGLKFMVYLQKENIIDESGMPKERFSAEFPKEGPSILRIQQVVRGDSAAYFCASSPRRGQGGATEAFFGQGTRLTVV.

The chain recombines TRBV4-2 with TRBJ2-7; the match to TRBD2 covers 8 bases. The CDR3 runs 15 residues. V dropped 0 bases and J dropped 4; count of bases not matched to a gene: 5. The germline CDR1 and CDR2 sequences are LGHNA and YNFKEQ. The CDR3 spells CASSQDVAGMYEQYF. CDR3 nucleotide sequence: TGTGCCAGCAGCCAAGATGTAGCGGGGATGTACGAGCAGTACTTC.

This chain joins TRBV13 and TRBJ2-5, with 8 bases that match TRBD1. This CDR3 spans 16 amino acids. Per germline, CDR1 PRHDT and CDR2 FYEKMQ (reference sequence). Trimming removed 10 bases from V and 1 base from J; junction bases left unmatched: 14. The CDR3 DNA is TGTGCCACCCTCTCCCGAGACAGGGGAGTCCAAGAGACCCAGTACTTC. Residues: CATLSRDRGVQETQYF. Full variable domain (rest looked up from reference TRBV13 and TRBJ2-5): AAGVIQSPRHLIKEKRETATLKCYPIPRHDTVYWYQQGPGQDPQFLISFYEKMQSDKGSIPDRFSAQQFSDYHSELNMSSLELGDSALYFCATLSRDRGVQETQYFGPGTRLLVL.

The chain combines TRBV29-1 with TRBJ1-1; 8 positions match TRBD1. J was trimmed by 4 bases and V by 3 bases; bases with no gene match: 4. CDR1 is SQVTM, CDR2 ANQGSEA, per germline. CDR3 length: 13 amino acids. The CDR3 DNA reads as TGCAGCGTTGAGGGGCAGGGGGCCACTGAAGCTTTCTTT. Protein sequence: CSVEGQGATEAFF.

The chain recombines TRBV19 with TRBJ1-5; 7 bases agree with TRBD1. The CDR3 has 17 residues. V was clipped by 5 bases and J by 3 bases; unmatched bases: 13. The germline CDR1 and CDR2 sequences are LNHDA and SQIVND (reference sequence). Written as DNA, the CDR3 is TGTGCCAGTAGTCCGTTGACAGGGACGGGTGTCAATCAGCCCCAGCATTTT. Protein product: CASSPLTGTGVNQPQHF.

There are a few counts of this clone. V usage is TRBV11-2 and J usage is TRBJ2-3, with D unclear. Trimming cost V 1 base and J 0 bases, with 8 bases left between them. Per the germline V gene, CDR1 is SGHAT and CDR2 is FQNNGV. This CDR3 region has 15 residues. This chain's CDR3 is CASSLVYGSTDTQYF. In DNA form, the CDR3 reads TGTGCCAGCAGCTTAGTTTACGGGAGCACAGATACGCAGTATTTT.

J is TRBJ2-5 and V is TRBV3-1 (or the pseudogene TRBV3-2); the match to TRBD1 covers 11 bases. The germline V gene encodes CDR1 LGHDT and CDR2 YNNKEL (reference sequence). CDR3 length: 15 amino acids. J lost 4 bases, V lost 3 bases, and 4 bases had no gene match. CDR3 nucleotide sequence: TGTGCCAGCAGCCATGCCGGGACAGGGGGAGAGACCCAGTACTTC. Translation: CASSHAGTGGETQYF.

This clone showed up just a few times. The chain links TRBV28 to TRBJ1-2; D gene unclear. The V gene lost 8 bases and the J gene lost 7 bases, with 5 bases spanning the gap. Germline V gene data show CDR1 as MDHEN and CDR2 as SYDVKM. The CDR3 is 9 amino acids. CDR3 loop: CASGSGYTF. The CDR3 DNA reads TGTGCCAGCGGCAGTGGCTACACCTTC.

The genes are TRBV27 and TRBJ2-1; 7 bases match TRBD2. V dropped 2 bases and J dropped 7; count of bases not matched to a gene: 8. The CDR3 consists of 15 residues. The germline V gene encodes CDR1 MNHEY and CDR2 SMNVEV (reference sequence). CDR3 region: CASSLTGRGGNEQFF. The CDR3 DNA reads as TGTGCCAGCAGTTTAACGGGACGGGGAGGGAATGAGCAGTTCTTC.

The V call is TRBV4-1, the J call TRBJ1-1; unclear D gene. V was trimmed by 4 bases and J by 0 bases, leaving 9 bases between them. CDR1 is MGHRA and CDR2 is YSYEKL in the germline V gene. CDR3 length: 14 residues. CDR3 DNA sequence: TGCGCCAGCAGCCTCCGGGTTCTGAACACTGAAGCTTTCTTT. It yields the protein CASSLRVLNTEAFF.

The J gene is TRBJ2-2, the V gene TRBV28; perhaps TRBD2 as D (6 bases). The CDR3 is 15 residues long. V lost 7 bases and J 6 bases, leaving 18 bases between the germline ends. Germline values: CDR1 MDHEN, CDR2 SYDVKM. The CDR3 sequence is CASISIMGGPGELFF. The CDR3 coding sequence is TGTGCCAGCATTTCCATTATGGGGGGACCCGGGGAGCTGTTTTTT.

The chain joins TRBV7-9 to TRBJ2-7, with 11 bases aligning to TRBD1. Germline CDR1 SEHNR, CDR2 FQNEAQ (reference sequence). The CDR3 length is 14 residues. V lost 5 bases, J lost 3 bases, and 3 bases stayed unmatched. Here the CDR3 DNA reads TGTGCCAGCAGCCGGACAGGGGGCAACTACGAGCAGTACTTC. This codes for CASSRTGGNYEQYF. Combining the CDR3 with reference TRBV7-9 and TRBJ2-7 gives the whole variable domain DTGVSQNPRHKITKRGQNVTFRCDPISEHNRLYWYRQTLGQGPEFLTYFQNEAQLEKSRLLSDRFSAERPKGSFSTLEIQRTEQGDSAMYLCASSRTGGNYEQYFGPGTRLTVT.